This record covers a single TCR beta chain. The data belong to a study of T cell repertoires in cytomegalovirus infection. MiXCR was run by TCRdb on the reads, yielding one entry per CDR3 protein. The table shows roughly 200,000 distinct CDR3 sequences, with about 18% occurring only once. CDR1 is MNHEY and CDR2 is SVGEGT in the germline V gene. V was trimmed by 0 bases and J by 1 base, leaving 9 bases between them. The CDR3 covers 15 residues. The source is a human donor in good health (CMV status not recorded). Some clones in this sample may be carry-over from other donors' samples. Sequenced: CD8+ T cells from PBMCs. The V gene is TRBV6-2 or TRBV6-3, the J gene TRBJ1-2; possible D gene TRBD1, 6 bases. In DNA form, the CDR3 reads TGTGCCAGCAGTTACTCGACAGGCGATAACTATGGCTACACCTTC. Protein sequence: CASSYSTGDNYGYTF.